This is a list of T cell receptor beta chains from one sample in a study of blood T cells in healthy people across ages. TCRdb reprocessed the 5' RACE reads via MiXCR and lists one record per CDR3 protein. The data show about 1.7 million distinct CDR3 sequences, with 28% seen just once and 7.7% held by the top ten. What was sequenced was blood. These receptors all come from a woman aged 25 to 45 in good health. Both conserved end residues are part of each CDR3. A D gene is named only where the DNA matches it firmly. Clone sizes are given selectively: once, few, many, or a class where the clone is expanded.

.	TRBV5-4	TRBD2	TRBJ2-7	TGTGCCAGCAGCGTCTGGACTAGCGGGGACGAGCAGTACTTC	CASSVWTSGDEQYF
few	TRBV20-1	.	TRBJ2-1	TGCAGTGCTAGAGAGGTGACCCGGGATGAGCAGTTCTTC	CSAREVTRDEQFF
few	TRBV20-1	TRBD1	TRBJ1-6	TGCAGTGCTGCCTCCGGACAGGGTAATCCCCTCCACTTT	CSAASGQGNPLHF
many	TRBV6-5	TRBD2	TRBJ2-7	TGTGCCAGCAGCCCTGTGGCACGGGACTACACCTCCTACGAGCAGTACTTC	CASSPVARDYTSYEQYF
few	TRBV5-4	.	TRBJ1-3	TGTGCCAGCAGCTTGGACGGGGCGTTAAGTGGAAACACCATATATTTT	CASSLDGALSGNTIYF
many	TRBV20-1	.	TRBJ2-7	TGCAGTGCTACAAGGACTTATAGCTCCTACGAGCAGTACTTC	CSATRTYSSYEQYF
few	TRBV29-1	.	TRBJ2-1	TGCAGCGTCAAAGGGGGACTACAATACAATGAGCAGTTCTTC	CSVKGGLQYNEQFF
.	TRBV20-1	TRBD1	TRBJ1-1	TGCAGTGCACCAGGGACAGGCACACGGGGAGCTTTCTTT	CSAPGTGTRGAFF
.	TRBV29-1	.	TRBJ2-5	TGCAGCGCAACAGGCAACCAAGAGACCCAGTACTTC	CSATGNQETQYF
few	TRBV12-3/TRBV12-4	TRBD1	TRBJ2-7	TGTGCCAGCAGTTTAGCGCTTCCAGGGGGCTACGAGCAGTACTTC	CASSLALPGGYEQYF